This is a list of T cell receptor beta chains from one sample in a study of liver allograft versus peripheral blood T cells. MiXCR, applied by TCRdb to the reads, yields one record per CDR3 protein. Counted here are about 6,500 distinct CDR3 sequences, roughly 18% occurring once; the ten biggest clones make up 58%. The receptors were gathered from a human patient who had a liver transplant. Some of the T cells may derive from the graft donor. CDR3s include the opening cysteine and the closing phenylalanine or tryptophan. The D gene is left open where the match is weak. Clone size is given for some rows only: seen once, a few or many times, or a class if the clone is expanded.

TRBJ2-2 once . TRBV7-9 CASIPRGTGELFF TGTGCCAGCATCCCACGGGGCACCGGGGAGCTGTTTTTT
TRBJ2-7 many TRBD2 TRBV10-3 CAISDVGGAWGVEQYF TGTGCCATCAGTGATGTCGGGGGGGCTTGGGGCGTCGAGCAGTACTTC
TRBJ1-3 medium-sized TRBD1 TRBV29-1 CSVVGTGNVGNTIYF TGCAGCGTTGTCGGGACAGGGAACGTTGGAAACACCATATATTTT
TRBJ2-3 . . TRBV10-3 CAISDRGTDTQYF TGTGCCATCAGTGATCGAGGGACAGATACGCAGTATTTT
TRBJ1-2 many . TRBV5-6 CASSPTGLNYGYTF TGTGCCAGCAGCCCGACAGGCCTAAACTATGGCTACACCTTC
TRBJ2-3 few . TRBV6-5 CASSYEGYTDTQYF TGTGCCAGCAGTTACGAGGGCTACACAGATACGCAGTATTTT
TRBJ2-2 many . TRBV27 CASSFAGTGELFF TGTGCCAGCAGTTTCGCTGGGACCGGGGAGCTGTTTTTT
TRBJ1-2 many . TRBV10-3 CATLSEDYGYTF TGTGCCACACTCTCCGAGGACTATGGCTACACCTTC
TRBJ1-5 many TRBD1 TRBV24-1 CATSDHSGTGLHF TGTGCCACCAGTGACCATAGCGGGACAGGGTTACATTTT
TRBJ1-1 medium-sized . TRBV27 CASFIETGGEAFF TGTGCCAGCTTTATCGAGACGGGGGGTGAAGCTTTCTTT
TRBJ1-5 . . TRBV6-2/TRBV6-3 CASSRALGNPNQPQHF TGTGCCAGCAGTAGAGCCTTGGGAAATCCTAATCAGCCCCAGCATTTT